This TCR beta chain was identified in a study of shared clonotypes between healthy human individuals. The CDR3 spans 18 residues. Per germline, CDR1 SGHRS and CDR2 YFSETQ. The germline V and J ends were trimmed by 0 bases and 0 bases, with 18 bases remaining between them. Some clones are missing from TCRdb's copy, which holds only in-frame ones; the method was immunoSEQ multiplex PCR. The sample gives 600,000 to 700,000 clones, roughly 73% of which show up once; under 2% is in the top ten. V and J are TRBV5-1 and TRBJ1-2; D is perhaps TRBD1 (5 bases). This receptor was obtained from a woman aged 25 to 39 in good health. The sample comprised memory CD4+ T cells sorted from blood. Subset of the sample: CD45RA-negative fraction. The CDR3 nucleotides read TGCGCCAGCAGCTTGGAGTCGGTGGGGCCTACTACTAACTATGGCTACACCTTC. It encodes CASSLESVGPTTNYGYTF.